The entry that follows covers one T cell receptor beta chain sequence. Its antigen is undetermined. UMIs were added to TCR cDNA along with a universal primer site when it was made by 5'RACE template switching. From the 5' RACE reads, TCRdb called clonotypes with MiXCR, one entry per CDR3 protein. The sample contains a few hundred thousand distinct CDR3 sequences, 7.5% to 9% of which appear only once. The sample is drawn from a study of T cells after yellow fever vaccination. About the study: Each low-cell-number fraction was prepared by means of SMART-Seq v4 Ultra Low Input.

With 10 bases removed from V and 6 bases from J, the gap between germline ends came to 20 bases. The CDR3 spans 14 residues. Germline V gene data show CDR1 as LNHDA and CDR2 as SQIVND (reference sequence). Study findings and constraints: Abundant clonotypes from the bulk population could have been carried over as contaminants into FACS-sorted repertoires. Peak timing came faster in the weaker secondary response, day 5 versus 15.

The rearrangement links TRBV19 to TRBJ2-3; possibly TRBD1 or TRBD2 for D (6 bases each). The specimen was CD4+ T cells sorted from PBMCs, collected 5 days after the yellow fever booster vaccination. This clonotype originated in a man younger than 35 who received the YFV17D yellow fever vaccine. The CDR3 loop is CATPILGGHDTQYF. The CDR3 nucleotides are TGTGCCACCCCCATCTTGGGGGGCCATGATACGCAGTATTTT.